The source of this TCR beta chain is a study of cytomegalovirus exposure and HLA in healthy donors. Study summary: An early release of data contained about 85 million unique TCRs, which came from HLA-typed donors.

Findings and limits, study-wide: Among immune exposure information, only CMV serostatus was available.

A word on this clone: Its specificity is not known.

Trimming took 6 bases from V and 3 from J, leaving 5 bases between them. Germline V gene lookup returns CDR1 MNHEY and CDR2 SMNVEV (reference sequence). CDR3 size: 11 residues. At sampling all donors were nominally healthy, likely with unrecorded immune exposures. A multiplex PCR was run with 60 Vbeta primers and 13 Jbeta primers. TCRdb's table, derived via immunoSEQ multiplex PCR, lists solely in-frame clones and lacks some. The sample includes 150,000 to 200,000 clones, about 85% of them seen just once. This sequence joins TRBV27 and TRBJ1-1; no clear D gene. The sequencing sample was made of PBMCs. The TCR originated in a man aged 18 to 30 in good health and CMV-seropositive. DNA of the CDR3: TGTGCCAGCAGATCCTACACTGAAGCTTTCTTT. Its protein is CASRSYTEAFF.